This T cell receptor (beta chain) came from a study of T cells in Graves' hyperthyroidism and ophthalmopathy. Regions amplified from RNA transcripts were the TCR beta CDR3 regions. The study used the HTBI primer set for a first-round RT-PCR of the TCR CDR3. TCRdb processed the multiplex PCR reads anew with MiXCR; each CDR3 protein has one entry. Of more than 500,000 distinct CDR3 sequences listed, 46% are singletons. Note on this clonotype: As yet, its antigen is unknown.

Trimming pared 1 base from V and 4 bases from J, leaving 8 bases between. There are 12 residues in the CDR3. Germline V CDR1 and CDR2: SQVTM, ANQGSEA. Broader study findings: The model made its ophthalmopathy prediction, and onset followed a median about 6.8 months later. A model of 13 V-J pairs discriminated ophthalmopathy from stable hyperthyroidism. Most thyroid-expanded clonotypes above 0.001 were also found in blood.

Clinicians diagnosed patients from clinical symptoms, serum thyroxine and TRAb, thyroid ultrasound and orbital computed tomography. Sequencing input: peripheral blood or thyroid tissue (not recorded which). This chain links TRBV29-1 with TRBJ2-7; D is ambiguous. The source is an adult woman with Graves' disease, either hyperthyroidism or ophthalmopathy (not recorded which). The CDR3 spells CSVEVGRYEQYF. Here the CDR3 DNA reads TGCAGCGTTGAAGTGGGCAGGTACGAGCAGTACTTC.